One and the same sample provided the 5 T cell receptor beta chains below, sequenced in a study of blood T cell repertoires in COVID-19. Produced via immunoSEQ multiplex PCR; TCRdb's table is partial and in-frame only. The table has hundreds of thousands of clones, roughly 88% seen once. Source material: peripheral blood. These receptors came from a woman in her twenties or thirties with active or convalescent COVID-19.

This clone turned up a few times. The chain links TRBV28 to TRBJ2-7, with TRBD1 matching 7 bases. The CDR3 extends over 15 amino acids. J lost 2 bases, V lost 4 bases, and 8 bases had no gene match. Germline V lookup: CDR1 MDHEN, CDR2 SYDVKM. DNA of the CDR3: TGTGCCAGCAGTTCTACCGGGACAGCCACCTACGAGCAGTACTTC. Translated, it gives CASSSTGTATYEQYF.

For the CDR3, the DNA is TGTGCCAGCAGTGAAGCGGGAGGCGTCTGGGGCACAGATACGCAGTATTTT. Residues: CASSEAGGVWGTDTQYF. The J gene is TRBJ2-3, the V gene TRBV6-1; D might be TRBD2 (6 bases). The germline V and J ends were trimmed by 0 bases and 1 base, with 14 bases remaining between them. This CDR3 region has 17 residues. Germline V gene sequence: CDR1 MNHNS, CDR2 SASEGT.

The chain combines TRBV6-5 with TRBJ1-2; TRBD1 agrees at 7 bases. The trim removed 5 bases at V and 9 bases at J, leaving 12 bases unmatched. The CDR3 extends over 14 amino acids. Germline V gene data show CDR1 as MNHEY and CDR2 as SVGAGI. The CDR3 DNA sequence: TGTGCCAGCAGTCCTCCGACAGGGACGCCGAGCTACACCTTC. As protein: CASSPPTGTPSYTF.

The V call is TRBV2, the J call TRBJ1-5; no definite D call. CDR3 size: 13 residues. Trimming took off 4 bases at V and 5 bases at J, with 9 bases between the two ends. Germline CDR1 reads SNHLY; CDR2 reads FYNNEI. The CDR3 nucleotides read TGTGCCAGCAGTGGAGAACCACATCAGCCCCAGCATTTT. This encodes CASSGEPHQPQHF. Drawing the rest from reference TRBV2 and TRBJ1-5, the complete variable domain is EPEVTQTPSHQVTQMGQEVILRCVPISNHLYFYWYRQILGQKVEFLVSFYNNEISEKSEIFDDQFSVERPDGSNFTLKIRSTKLEDSAMYFCASSGEPHQPQHFGDGTRLSIL.

The CDR3 loop is CASSNRQGQVGNQPQHF. CDR3 coding DNA: TGTGCCAGCAGCAATAGGCAGGGGCAGGTTGGCAATCAGCCCCAGCATTTT. This rearrangement joins TRBV21-1 to TRBJ1-5; the table's D gene call, TRBD1, was not cross checked with the DNA. TRBV21-1 is shown as a pseudogene. The CDR3 is 17 residues long.